The 24 T cell receptor beta chains below were found in one sample sequenced in a study of blood T cell repertoires in COVID-19. Clones were sequenced by immunoSEQ multiplex PCR, and TCRdb holds only the in-frame ones, with some missing. The sample carries 30,000 to 40,000 clones, just over 90% recorded once. The sample taken for sequencing was peripheral blood. All receptors derive from a man aged 45-65 years with active COVID-19.

The chain joins TRBV11-2 to TRBJ1-1, with D uncertain. The CDR3 is 16 residues long. Per the germline V gene, CDR1 is SGHAT and CDR2 is FQNNGV. V was pared by 3 bases and J by 0 bases, with 14 bases between. The CDR3 region is CASSFRGPTVNTEAFF. The CDR3 nucleotides read TGTGCCAGCAGCTTCAGAGGGCCAACGGTGAACACTGAAGCTTTCTTT.

The V and J genes are TRBV5-1 and TRBJ1-6, with D unclear. Germline CDR1 SGHRS, CDR2 YFSETQ. CDR3 length equals 12 residues. The germline V and J ends were trimmed by 4 bases and 14 bases, with 13 bases remaining between them. The CDR3 loop reads CASSVDSSSLHF. CDR3 DNA: TGCGCCAGCAGCGTAGATAGCTCGTCCCTCCACTTT.

V gene TRBV5-3 combines with J gene TRBJ1-2, with D unclear. TRBV5-3 is filed as an ORF, its function uncertain. The V gene lost 0 bases and the J gene lost 2 bases, with 8 bases spanning the gap. The CDR3 runs to 14 residues. CDR3: CARSLDGINYGYTF. CDR3 coding DNA: TGTGCCAGAAGCTTGGACGGGATAAACTATGGCTACACCTTC.

V and J are TRBV18 and TRBJ1-3; the D is unclear. The CDR3 length is 14 residues. V lost 3 bases and J lost 2, with 8 bases in between. Germline V CDR1 and CDR2: KGHSH, LQKENI. CDR3 DNA sequence: TGTGCCAGCTCACCGGCAGCGGCTGGAAACACCATATATTTT. This sequence encodes CASSPAAAGNTIYF.

This chain joins TRBV30 and TRBJ1-1, with a possible D match to TRBD1 (5 bases). Germline CDR1 is GTSNPN and CDR2 is SVGIG (reference sequence). CDR3 length: 13 amino acids. The V and J ends lost 3 bases and 0 bases respectively, with 8 bases between them. In DNA form, the CDR3 reads TGTGCCTGGAGGTCCAGGGTGAACACTGAAGCTTTCTTT. Amino acid sequence: CAWRSRVNTEAFF.

CDR3 in DNA: TGTGCCATCAGGTCGGGACAGACCCTCTACGAGCAGTACTTC. Amino acids: CAIRSGQTLYEQYF. The genes are TRBV10-3 and TRBJ2-7, with 7 bases that match TRBD1. The CDR3 covers 14 residues. Germline CDR1 ENHRY, CDR2 SYGVKD. The ends lost 6 bases at V and 3 bases at J; junction bases unmatched: 8.

CDR3 in amino acids: CASSEVGRGGYTGELFF. The CDR3, as DNA: TGTGCCAGCAGTGAAGTTGGGCGAGGGGGCTACACCGGGGAGCTGTTTTTT. J is TRBJ2-2 and V is TRBV6-1, with 7 bases fitting TRBD1. V was pared by 1 base and J by 3 bases, with 8 bases of the junction left unmatched. The CDR3 spans 17 residues. Germline CDR1 MNHNS, CDR2 SASEGT.

The CDR3 loop is CASSLLDGGIYEQYF. DNA of the CDR3: TGCGCCAGCAGCTTGCTGGACGGAGGAATCTACGAGCAGTACTTC. The chain employs TRBV5-1 and TRBJ2-7, with D possibly matching TRBD2 (5 bases). With 1 base removed from V and 3 bases from J, the gap between germline ends came to 14 bases. The length of the CDR3 is 15 residues. Germline V gives CDR1 SGHRS, CDR2 YFSETQ.

The chain combines TRBV5-4 with TRBJ2-3; D uncertain. Germline-derived CDR1 and CDR2 are SGHNT and YYREEE (reference sequence). The CDR3 has 14 amino acids. V was shortened by 2 bases and J by 0 bases, with 7 bases between the two germline ends. The CDR3 DNA is TGTGCCAGCAGCTTTAAAGCCAGCACAGATACGCAGTATTTT. Its protein product is CASSFKASTDTQYF.

The rearrangement uses TRBV2 and TRBJ2-5; the match to TRBD2 covers 11 bases. Germline lookup yields CDR1 SNHLY and CDR2 FYNNEI. The CDR3 sequence is 14 residues long. Trimming cost V 7 bases and J 2 bases; bases outside gene matches: 3. In DNA, the CDR3 is TGTGCCAGCAAGACTAGCGGGGTACAAGAGACCCAGTACTTC. This encodes CASKTSGVQETQYF.

V and J are TRBV2 and TRBJ1-2, with TRBD1 as a possible D gene (6 bases). CDR1 and CDR2 from the germline V gene are SNHLY and FYNNEI. V gave up 0 bases and J gave up 8 bases, with 10 bases separating them. This CDR3 spans 13 amino acids. The CDR3, as DNA: TGTGCCAGCAGTGAAGCGGGGGGGCGAGGCTACACCTTC. Amino acid sequence: CASSEAGGRGYTF.

This chain uses TRBV19 with TRBJ1-1, with 7 bases aligning to TRBD1. CDR1 LNHDA and CDR2 SQIVND come from the germline V gene (reference sequence). CDR3 length equals 13 residues. The V and J ends lost 5 bases and 7 bases, in that order; junction bases with no gene match: 7. The CDR3 region has the DNA TGTGCCAGTAGTTCTCCGGGACAGAATGAAGCTTTCTTT. It yields the protein CASSSPGQNEAFF.

The chain joins TRBV6-5 to TRBJ2-3, with TRBD2 as a possible D gene (6 bases). Germline values: CDR1 MNHEY, CDR2 SVGAGI. Trimming left V 8 bases short and J 6 bases short, with 18 bases between. The CDR3 covers 14 residues. The CDR3 sequence: CASYAGRPTDTQYF. CDR3 bases: TGTGCCAGCTACGCAGGGAGGCCCACGGATACGCAGTATTTT.

The chain's CDR3 is CASSAGQGRTGELFF. In nucleotides, the CDR3 is TGTGCCAGCAGCGCCGGACAGGGGAGGACCGGGGAGCTGTTTTTT. J is TRBJ2-2 and V is TRBV6-2 or TRBV6-3; 9 positions match TRBD1. Germline V gene data show CDR1 as MNHEY and CDR2 as SVGEGT. The CDR3 totals 15 residues. J lost 5 bases, V lost 6 bases, and 7 bases had no gene match.

The V gene is TRBV5-4, the J gene TRBJ1-2; no clear D gene. Germline V gene lookup returns CDR1 SGHNT and CDR2 YYREEE (reference sequence). The CDR3 sequence is 15 residues long. Trimming stripped 4 bases from V and 1 base from J, with 14 bases between. CDR3 in DNA: TGTGCCAGCAGCCCGGGGAGGGAGTATAACTATGGCTACACCTTC. Translating gives CASSPGREYNYGYTF.

V gene TRBV9 combines with J gene TRBJ1-5, with 10 nucleotides matching TRBD1. V lost 0 bases, J lost 6 bases, and 9 bases stayed unmatched. This CDR3 is 17 amino acids long. Per germline, CDR1 SGDLS and CDR2 YYNGEE. The CDR3 DNA reads TGTGCCAGCAGCGTAGGACCCGACAGGGGGCGCAGTCAGCCCCAGCATTTT. This sequence encodes CASSVGPDRGRSQPQHF.

Remarks on this clone: The junction shows a germline mismatch at one end, possibly a read error. The J gene is TRBJ1-1, the V gene TRBV18; unclear D gene. This CDR3 has 15 residues. CDR1 is KGHSH, CDR2 LQKENI, per germline. Here the CDR3 DNA reads TGTGCCAGCTCACCGGCTGAGGGTGCGAACGCTGAAGCTTTCTTT. As protein: CASSPAEGANAEAFF.

The rearrangement joins TRBV5-1 to TRBJ1-5; tentative D call: TRBD1 (6 bases). Germline CDR1 reads SGHRS; CDR2 reads YFSETQ. The CDR3 totals 16 residues. Trimming removed 4 bases from V and 1 base from J, with 15 bases in between. The CDR3 DNA reads as TGCGCCAGCAGCCCTGGGGTTAGGGGGAGCAATCAGCCCCAGCATTTT. This sequence encodes CASSPGVRGSNQPQHF.

The chain recombines TRBV6-1 with TRBJ2-2; possible D gene TRBD2, 6 bases. The V gene lost 2 bases and the J gene lost 4 bases, with 14 bases spanning the gap. CDR3 length: 16 amino acids. In germline, CDR1 is MNHNS, CDR2 SASEGT. CDR3 loop: CASSEFGGTLTGELFF. CDR3 nucleotide sequence: TGTGCCAGCAGTGAATTTGGGGGGACCCTCACCGGGGAGCTGTTTTTT.

V and J are TRBV7-8 and TRBJ2-2; D possibly corresponds to TRBD1 (6 bases). Trimming took off 3 bases at V and 4 bases at J, with 12 bases between the two ends. The CDR3 has 15 residues. CDR1 SGHVS and CDR2 FQNEAQ come from the germline V gene. The CDR3 here is CASSFDRSGTGELFF. For the CDR3, the DNA is TGTGCCAGCAGCTTCGACAGGAGCGGCACCGGGGAGCTGTTTTTT. Using reference TRBV7-8 and TRBJ2-2 for the parts outside the CDR3, the full variable domain is GAGVSQSPRYKVAKRGQDVALRCDPISGHVSLFWYQQALGQGPEFLTYFQNEAQLDKSGLPSDRFFAERPEGSVSTLKIQRTQQEDSAVYLCASSFDRSGTGELFFGEGSRLTVL.

Only one count was recorded for this clone. This chain connects TRBV7-8 to TRBJ2-1; D is possibly TRBD2 (5 bases). CDR3 size: 18 residues. Trimming removed 4 bases at V and 0 bases at J, with 19 bases between. Germline V gives CDR1 SGHVS, CDR2 FQNEAQ. The CDR3 DNA is TGTGCCAGCAGCTCCCCCCCACCACTAGTACCCTCCTACAATGAGCAGTTCTTC. This sequence encodes CASSSPPPLVPSYNEQFF.

The chain is built from TRBV2 and TRBJ1-4; TRBD1 matches 9 bases. CDR1 and CDR2 (germline): SNHLY, FYNNEI. V lost 6 bases and J lost 3; bases outside the gene matches: 8. There are 16 residues in the CDR3. CDR3 loop: CASRPRDREANEKLFF. CDR3 nucleotides: TGTGCCAGCAGACCCAGGGACAGGGAGGCTAATGAAAAACTGTTTTTT.

Notes on this clone: The junction does not match germline at one end; this may be a read error. V and J are TRBV7-7 and TRBJ2-5, with 10 positions matching TRBD1. This CDR3 spans 14 amino acids. The germline V gene encodes CDR1 SSHAT and CDR2 FNYEAQ (reference sequence). CDR3 DNA: TGTGCTAGCAGCTTAGACAGGGGGCGTGAGACCCAGTACTTC. Protein product: CASSLDRGRETQYF. The full variable domain, with the rest looked up from reference TRBV7-7 and TRBJ2-5, is GAGVSQSPRYKVTKRGQDVTLRCDPISSHATLYWYQQALGQGPEFLTYFNYEAQPDKSGLPSDRFSAERPEGSISTLTIQRTEQRDSAMYRCASSLDRGRETQYFGPGTRLLVL.

The V and J genes are TRBV3-1 (or the pseudogene TRBV3-2) and TRBJ2-5, with 7 bases lining up with TRBD1. Trimming cost V 3 bases and J 5 bases; bases outside gene matches: 12. Looked up from germline, CDR1 is LGHDT and CDR2 is YNNKEL (reference sequence). The CDR3 covers 16 residues. The CDR3 spells CASSHLRGQKVETQYF. The CDR3 region has the DNA TGTGCCAGCAGCCATCTTCGGGGACAGAAGGTGGAGACCCAGTACTTC.